One sample yielded the 26 T cell receptor beta chains listed below, sequenced in a study of blood T cell repertoires in COVID-19. TCRdb's table, derived via immunoSEQ multiplex PCR, lists solely in-frame clones and lacks some. The table includes some 120,000 clones, about 84% detected once. Sequenced: peripheral blood. Every receptor here comes from a man aged 60 to 75 with acute or convalescent COVID-19.

The chain is built from TRBV6-4 and TRBJ2-3, with D uncertain. Trimming cost V 5 bases and J 1 base, with 10 bases left between them. CDR3 length: 14 residues. CDR1 MRHNA and CDR2 SNTAGT come from the germline V gene. The CDR3 loop reads CASSLVLGTDTQYF. As DNA, the CDR3 is TGTGCCAGCAGTCTCGTACTCGGCACAGATACGCAGTATTTT.

The chain couples TRBV5-1 to TRBJ2-5; possible D gene TRBD1, 6 bases. V was clipped by 7 bases and J by 3 bases, with 16 bases between them. This CDR3 region has 14 residues. CDR1 and CDR2 from the germline V gene are SGHRS and YFSETQ. CDR3 coding DNA: TGCGCCAGCCGCCCACAGGGAAGTGAAGAGACCCAGTACTTC. Protein sequence: CASRPQGSEETQYF.

The rearrangement links TRBV24-1 to TRBJ2-1, with a tentative D call TRBD1 (5 bases). This CDR3 is 16 amino acids long. V was trimmed by 6 bases and J by 0 bases, leaving 14 bases between them. The germline V gene has CDR1 KGHDR and CDR2 SFDVKD. The CDR3, as DNA: TGTGCCACCAGTTCGACATGGGGCAGCTCCTACAATGAGCAGTTCTTC. It codes for CATSSTWGSSYNEQFF.

Comments on this clone: The sample holds other DNA sequences that translate to the same CDR3. The chain uses TRBV28 and TRBJ1-2, with TRBD1 identical over 9 bases. This CDR3 region has 16 residues. The germline CDR1 and CDR2 sequences are MDHEN and SYDVKM. The V and J ends lost 6 bases and 4 bases, in that order; junction bases with no gene match: 12. CDR3 coding DNA: TGTGCCAGCAGCCCCGGGACAGGGTTCGGGGGCTATGGCTACACCTTC. Its protein is CASSPGTGFGGYGYTF.

The chain combines TRBV5-1 with TRBJ1-2, with 8 bases matching TRBD1. Trimming removed 0 bases from V and 3 bases from J; junction bases left unmatched: 1. CDR3 length: 14 residues. The germline V gene has CDR1 SGHRS and CDR2 YFSETQ. CDR3 DNA: TGCGCCAGCAGCTTGGACAGGGGGGACTATGGCTACACCTTC. It is translated as CASSLDRGDYGYTF.

The genes are TRBV15 and TRBJ2-1, with TRBD1 matching over 10 bases. The length of the CDR3 is 17 residues. Germline-derived CDR1 and CDR2 are LNHNV and YYDKDF (reference sequence). V lost 0 bases and J lost 8; bases outside the gene matches: 10. The CDR3 nucleotides read TGTGCCACCAGCAGAGATCGGGGGGACAGGGGCATGCATGAGCAGTTCTTC. This encodes CATSRDRGDRGMHEQFF.

There are a few counts of this clone. The rearrangement links TRBV9 to TRBJ1-1; weak D call: TRBD1 (5 bases). This CDR3 has 14 residues. The V gene lost 3 bases and the J gene lost 6 bases, with 15 bases spanning the gap. The germline V gene encodes CDR1 SGDLS and CDR2 YYNGEE. The CDR3 region is CASSAVGAISEAFF. The CDR3 DNA reads as TGTGCCAGCAGCGCCGTAGGGGCAATCTCTGAAGCTTTCTTT.

This sequence joins TRBV4-3 and TRBJ1-2, with D uncertain. V was pared by 0 bases and J by 6 bases, with 14 bases between. The CDR3 contains 15 residues. The V gene's germline CDR1 is LGHNA and CDR2 YSLEER. CDR3 loop: CASSQDSRGGDGYTF. CDR3 in DNA: TGCGCCAGCAGCCAAGATTCCCGAGGAGGTGATGGCTACACCTTC.

This chain links TRBV6-6 with TRBJ2-3; D call uncertain. In germline, CDR1 is MNHNY, CDR2 SVGAGI (reference sequence). The CDR3 has 11 residues. The V and J ends lost 5 bases and 3 bases respectively, with 3 bases between them. The CDR3: CASSPTDTQYF. CDR3 sequence (DNA): TGTGCCAGCAGTCCTACAGATACGCAGTATTTT.

This chain connects TRBV12-3 or TRBV12-4 to TRBJ2-5; TRBD1 aligns across 8 bases. The junction had 4 bases not matched to a gene; V was cut back by 5 bases and J by 5 bases. CDR3 length equals 13 residues. DNA for the CDR3: TGTGCCAGCAGTCCAGGGGGCGGTGAGACCCAGTACTTC. It is translated as CASSPGGGETQYF.

This clone has only one observation. The chain employs TRBV27 and TRBJ2-5; 7 bases are shared with TRBD1. The V gene's germline CDR1 is MNHEY and CDR2 SMNVEV (reference sequence). The CDR3 runs 14 residues. J gave up 0 bases and V 5 bases, and 3 bases lay outside the gene matches. In nucleotides, the CDR3 is TGTGCCAGCAGTGCACAGGGGTACCAAGAGACCCAGTACTTC. It yields the protein CASSAQGYQETQYF.

This chain joins TRBV24-1 and TRBJ2-5; 8 bases line up with TRBD1. The CDR3 contains 18 residues. J was trimmed by 3 bases and V by 6 bases; bases with no gene match: 17. Per the germline V gene, CDR1 is KGHDR and CDR2 is SFDVKD. CDR3 DNA sequence: TGTGCCACCAGTAACCCCCGGGCGGGGTTACAGGGGGAAGAGACCCAGTACTTC. It translates to CATSNPRAGLQGEETQYF.

The chain carries TRBV9 and TRBJ2-1; perhaps TRBD2 as D (6 bases). The CDR3 runs 18 residues. Trimming pared 0 bases from V and 3 bases from J, leaving 19 bases between. Looked up from germline, CDR1 is SGDLS and CDR2 is YYNGEE. CDR3 in amino acids: CASSVGNSFQDYYNEQFF. The CDR3 region has the DNA TGTGCCAGCAGCGTAGGTAATAGCTTTCAGGACTACTACAATGAGCAGTTCTTC.

J is TRBJ1-2 and V is TRBV19; no reliable D call. The V gene lost 3 bases and the J gene lost 3 bases, with 8 bases spanning the gap. Germline V lookup: CDR1 LNHDA, CDR2 SQIVND (reference sequence). The CDR3 totals 13 residues. The CDR3 DNA sequence: TGTGCCAGTAGTATTGCGGATTACTATGGCTACACCTTC. It specifies CASSIADYYGYTF.

This rearrangement joins TRBV4-2 to TRBJ2-7; 8 bases fit TRBD1. CDR1 LGHNA and CDR2 YNFKEQ come from the germline V gene. The CDR3 is 14 residues long. V was clipped by 4 bases and J by 5 bases; unmatched bases: 7. The CDR3 sequence: CASSLRTGKNEQYF. The DNA for the CDR3 is TGTGCCAGCAGCCTACGGACAGGGAAAAACGAGCAGTACTTC.

The chain carries TRBV19 and TRBJ2-3; D is perhaps TRBD2 (5 bases). Trimming took off 3 bases at V and 1 base at J, with 11 bases between the two ends. The CDR3 runs to 15 residues. Germline-derived CDR1 and CDR2 are LNHDA and SQIVND (reference sequence). The CDR3 sequence is CASSMIGSGTDTQYF. The CDR3 bases are TGTGCCAGTAGTATGATAGGGAGTGGCACAGATACGCAGTATTTT.

The chain combines TRBV7-2 with TRBJ2-5; 7 bases line up with TRBD1. Germline CDR1 SGHTA, CDR2 FQGNSA. The CDR3 spans 17 residues. V dropped 5 bases and J dropped 3; count of bases not matched to a gene: 15. CDR3 bases: TGTGCCAGCAGCCCCCGTTGGACAGGCGTGTTAAAAGAGACCCAGTACTTC. Amino acid sequence: CASSPRWTGVLKETQYF. Supplemented by reference TRBV7-2 and TRBJ2-5, the full variable domain reads GAGVSQSPSNKVTEKGKDVELRCDPISGHTALYWYRQSLGQGLEFLIYFQGNSAPDKSGLPSDRFSAERTGGSVSTLTIQRTQQEDSAVYLCASSPRWTGVLKETQYFGPGTRLLVL.

This chain joins TRBV10-3 and TRBJ1-4; D call uncertain. Germline V lookup: CDR1 ENHRY, CDR2 SYGVKD. The length of the CDR3 is 13 residues. V dropped 4 bases and J dropped 7 bases, with 10 bases sitting between them. CDR3 loop: CAISGEGSEKLFF. The CDR3 region has the DNA TGTGCCATCAGTGGTGAGGGTTCTGAAAAACTGTTTTTT.

This chain links TRBV6-1 with TRBJ1-1; possibly TRBD1 for D (6 bases). The V gene's germline CDR1 is MNHNS and CDR2 SASEGT. V was pared by 3 bases and J by 5 bases, with 10 bases between. This CDR3 region has 13 residues. CDR3 in DNA: TGTGCCAGCAGTGAGGGGGGGCCTACTGAAGCTTTCTTT. Its protein is CASSEGGPTEAFF.

The chain links TRBV6-5 to TRBJ1-5; no clear D. Germline-derived CDR1 and CDR2 are MNHEY and SVGAGI. The CDR3 is 15 residues long. V gave up 0 bases and J gave up 0 bases, with 6 bases separating them. CDR3 region: CASSYSTGSNQPQHF. CDR3 bases: TGTGCCAGCAGTTACTCGACGGGTAGCAATCAGCCCCAGCATTTT.

This chain uses TRBV5-1 with TRBJ2-1, with 10 bases matching TRBD2. J gave up 10 bases and V 0 bases, and 10 bases lay outside the gene matches. Germline V CDR1 and CDR2: SGHRS, YFSETQ. This CDR3 has 16 amino acids. CDR3 bases: TGCGCCAGCAGCTTGGCCAACAGCGGGAGGGCCCACGAGCAGTTCTTC. Protein product: CASSLANSGRAHEQFF.

For this clone: Distinct nucleotide sequences in the sample also encode this CDR3. The chain couples TRBV7-9 to TRBJ2-7; D is perhaps TRBD1 (6 bases). The V gene's germline CDR1 is SEHNR and CDR2 FQNEAQ (reference sequence). The CDR3 contains 12 residues. Trimming cost V 7 bases and J 5 bases, with 12 bases left between them. The CDR3 DNA is TGTGCCAGCACCCCGACAGGAGACGAGCAGTACTTC. Translating gives CASTPTGDEQYF.

The CDR3 nucleotides are TGTGCCAGCAGCCGCGGGACAGCGAACACCGGGGAGCTGTTTTTT. It specifies CASSRGTANTGELFF. The V call is TRBV28, the J call TRBJ2-2; the D gene is possibly TRBD1 (7 bases). V lost 6 bases and J lost 0, with 11 bases in between. This CDR3 contains 15 residues. The germline gives CDR1 MDHEN, CDR2 SYDVKM.

J is TRBJ2-5 and V is TRBV4-1, with 8 bases that match TRBD1. V gave up 4 bases and J gave up 4 bases; unmatched junction bases: 8. The CDR3 is made up of 15 amino acids. Germline V gene lookup returns CDR1 MGHRA and CDR2 YSYEKL. CDR3 protein: CASSRTQGVGETQYF. CDR3 DNA sequence: TGCGCCAGCAGCCGAACACAGGGGGTTGGAGAGACCCAGTACTTC.

The gene calls are TRBV6-6 and TRBJ1-1; D ambiguous. CDR1 MNHNY and CDR2 SVGAGI come from the germline V gene (reference sequence). With 5 bases removed from V and 0 bases from J, the gap between germline ends came to 10 bases. CDR3 size: 14 residues. The CDR3 sequence is CASSIIGLNTEAFF. Here the CDR3 DNA reads TGTGCCAGCAGTATTATCGGGTTGAACACTGAAGCTTTCTTT.

The chain employs TRBV7-8 and TRBJ2-2; TRBD1 agrees at 11 bases. The CDR3 totals 17 residues. Germline loops: CDR1 SGHVS, CDR2 FQNEAQ. V lost 5 bases, J lost 3 bases, and 8 bases stayed unmatched. The CDR3 sequence: CASSPLGDRGYTGELFF. The CDR3 DNA is TGTGCCAGCAGCCCCTTAGGGGACAGGGGGTACACCGGGGAGCTGTTTTTT.